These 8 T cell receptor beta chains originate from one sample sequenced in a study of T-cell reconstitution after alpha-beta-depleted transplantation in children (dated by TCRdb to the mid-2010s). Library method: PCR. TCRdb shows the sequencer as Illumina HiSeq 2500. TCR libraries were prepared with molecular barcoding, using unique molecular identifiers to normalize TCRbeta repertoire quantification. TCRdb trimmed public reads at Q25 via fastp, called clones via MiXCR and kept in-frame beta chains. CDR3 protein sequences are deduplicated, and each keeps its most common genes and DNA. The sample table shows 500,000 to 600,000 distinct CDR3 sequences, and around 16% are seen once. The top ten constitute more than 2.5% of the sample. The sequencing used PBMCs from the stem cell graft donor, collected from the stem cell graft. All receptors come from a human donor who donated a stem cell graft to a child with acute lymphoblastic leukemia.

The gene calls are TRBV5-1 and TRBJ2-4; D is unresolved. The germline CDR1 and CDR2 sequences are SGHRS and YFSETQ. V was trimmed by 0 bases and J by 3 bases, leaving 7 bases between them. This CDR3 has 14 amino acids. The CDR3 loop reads CASSLGLDKNIQYF. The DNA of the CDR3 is TGCGCCAGCAGCTTGGGGCTTGACAAAAACATTCAGTACTTC. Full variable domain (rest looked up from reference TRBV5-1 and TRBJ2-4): KAGVTQTPRYLIKTRGQQVTLSCSPISGHRSVSWYQQTPGQGLQFLFEYFSETQRNKGNFPGRFSGRQFSNSRSEMNVSTLELGDSALYLCASSLGLDKNIQYFGAGTRLSVL.

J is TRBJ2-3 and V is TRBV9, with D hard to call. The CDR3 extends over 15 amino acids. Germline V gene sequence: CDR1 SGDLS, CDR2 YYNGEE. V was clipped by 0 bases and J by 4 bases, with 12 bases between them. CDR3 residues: CASSVGPSAPDTQYF. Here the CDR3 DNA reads TGTGCCAGCAGCGTAGGCCCGTCGGCCCCAGATACGCAGTATTTT.

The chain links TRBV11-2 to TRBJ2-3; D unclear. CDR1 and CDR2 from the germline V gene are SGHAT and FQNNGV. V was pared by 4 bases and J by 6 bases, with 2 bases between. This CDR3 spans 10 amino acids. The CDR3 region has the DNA TGTGCCAGCAGCTCCGATACGCAGTATTTT. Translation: CASSSDTQYF.

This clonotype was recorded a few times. The CDR3 nucleotides are TGTGCCAGCAGTTTAGGGCGATTCTCTGGCTACACCTTC. It translates to CASSLGRFSGYTF. J is TRBJ1-2 and V is TRBV12-3 or TRBV12-4; no definite D call. Trimming took off 1 base at V and 7 bases at J, with 10 bases between the two ends. The CDR3 length is 13 residues.

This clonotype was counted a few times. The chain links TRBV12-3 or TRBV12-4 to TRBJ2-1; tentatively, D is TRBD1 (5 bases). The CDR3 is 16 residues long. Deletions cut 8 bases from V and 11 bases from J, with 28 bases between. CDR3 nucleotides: TGTGCCAGCCTTTGGACAAAGGTGGCAGGTGCTCGTCAGCAGTTCTTC. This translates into CASLWTKVAGARQQFF.

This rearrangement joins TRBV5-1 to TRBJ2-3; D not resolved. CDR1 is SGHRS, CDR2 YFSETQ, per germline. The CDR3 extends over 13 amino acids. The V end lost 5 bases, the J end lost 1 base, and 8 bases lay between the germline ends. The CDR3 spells CASRDLRTDTQYF. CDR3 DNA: TGCGCCAGCAGGGACCTCCGCACAGATACGCAGTATTTT.

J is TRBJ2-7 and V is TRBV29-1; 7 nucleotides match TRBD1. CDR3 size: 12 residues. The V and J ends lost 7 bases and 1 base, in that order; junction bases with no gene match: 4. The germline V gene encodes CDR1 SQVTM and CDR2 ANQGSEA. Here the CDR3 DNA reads TGCAGCGCGGACAGGATTTCCTACGAGCAGTACTTC. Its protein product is CSADRISYEQYF.

The chain's CDR3 is CASSPLRHVPLQEGFF. The CDR3 DNA sequence: TGCGCCAGCAGCCCGCTTCGACACGTCCCGCTTCAGGAGGGGTTCTTC. V is TRBV4-1 and J is TRBJ2-1, with D tentatively TRBD2 (6 bases). From germline, CDR1 is MGHRA and CDR2 YSYEKL. This CDR3 is 16 amino acids long. Trimming pared 4 bases from V and 15 bases from J, leaving 28 bases between.